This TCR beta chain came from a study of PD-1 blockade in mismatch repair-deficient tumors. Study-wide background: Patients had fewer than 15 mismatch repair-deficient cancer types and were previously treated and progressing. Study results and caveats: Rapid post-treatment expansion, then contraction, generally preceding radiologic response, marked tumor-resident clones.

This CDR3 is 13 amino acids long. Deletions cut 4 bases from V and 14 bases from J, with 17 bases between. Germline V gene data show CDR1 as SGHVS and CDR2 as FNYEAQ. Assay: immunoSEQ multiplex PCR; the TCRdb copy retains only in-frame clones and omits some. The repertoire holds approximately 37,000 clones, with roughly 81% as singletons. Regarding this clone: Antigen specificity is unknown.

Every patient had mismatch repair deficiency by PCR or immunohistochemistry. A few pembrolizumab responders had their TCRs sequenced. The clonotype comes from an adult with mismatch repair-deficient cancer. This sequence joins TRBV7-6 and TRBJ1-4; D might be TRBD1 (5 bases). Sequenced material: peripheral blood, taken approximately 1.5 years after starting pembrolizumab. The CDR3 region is CASSSGRSVGLFF. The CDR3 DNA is TGTGCCAGCAGCTCGGGACGGTCTGTGGGGCTGTTTTTT.